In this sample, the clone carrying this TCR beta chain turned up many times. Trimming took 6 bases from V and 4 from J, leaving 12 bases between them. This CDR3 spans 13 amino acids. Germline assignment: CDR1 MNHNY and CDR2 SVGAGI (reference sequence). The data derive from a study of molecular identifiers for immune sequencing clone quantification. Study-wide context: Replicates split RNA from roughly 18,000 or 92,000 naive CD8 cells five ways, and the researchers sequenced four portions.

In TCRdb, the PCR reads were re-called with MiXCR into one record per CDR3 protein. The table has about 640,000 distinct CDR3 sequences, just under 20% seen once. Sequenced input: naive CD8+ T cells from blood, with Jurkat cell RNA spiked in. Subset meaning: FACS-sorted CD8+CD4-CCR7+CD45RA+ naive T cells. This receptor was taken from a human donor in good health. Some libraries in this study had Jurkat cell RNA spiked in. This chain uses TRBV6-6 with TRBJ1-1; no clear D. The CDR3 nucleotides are TGTGCCAGCAGCCAGGACTCGTTCACTGAAGCTTTCTTT. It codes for CASSQDSFTEAFF.